These 12 T cell receptor beta chains originate from one sample sequenced in a study of blood T cell repertoires in COVID-19. Some clones are missing from TCRdb's copy, which holds only in-frame ones; the method was immunoSEQ multiplex PCR. The sample consists of some 110,000 clones, 80% to 85% of them appearing once. The source material was peripheral blood. These receptors were collected from a man aged 65-85 years with acute or convalescent COVID-19.

This clone was detected a few times. The chain joins TRBV12-3 or TRBV12-4 to TRBJ1-1; no clear D gene. This CDR3 has 12 amino acids. Trimming pared 2 bases from V and 9 bases from J, leaving 10 bases between. CDR3 region: CASSLTVLQAFF. The DNA of the CDR3 is TGTGCCAGCAGTTTAACTGTCCTTCAAGCTTTCTTT.

The chain combines TRBV28 with TRBJ2-1; 13 positions agree with TRBD2. The CDR3 length is 15 residues. CDR1 and CDR2 from the germline V gene are MDHEN and SYDVKM. V gave up 4 bases and J gave up 9 bases; unmatched junction bases: 6. The CDR3 DNA is TGTGCCAGCAGTTCTTGGACTAGCGGGAGTGGTGAGCAGTTCTTC. Amino acids: CASSSWTSGSGEQFF.

The chain combines TRBV11-1 with TRBJ2-7, with TRBD1 matching over 7 bases. The CDR3 runs to 13 residues. V shed 5 bases and J 6 bases; nucleotides not matched to a gene: 7. From germline, CDR1 is SGHAT and CDR2 FQDESV (reference sequence). The CDR3 sequence is CASSHDRVGEQYF. CDR3 coding DNA: TGTGCCAGCAGCCATGACAGGGTAGGCGAGCAGTACTTC.

This chain connects TRBV2 to TRBJ2-2; no reliable D call. This CDR3 comprises 13 residues. V lost 6 bases, J lost 1 base, and 6 bases lay in between. Germline V gives CDR1 SNHLY, CDR2 FYNNEI. CDR3: CASRAMNTGELFF. The DNA for the CDR3 is TGTGCCAGCAGAGCCATGAACACCGGGGAGCTGTTTTTT.

The chain links TRBV6-6 to TRBJ1-2, with TRBD1 matching over 9 bases. V lost 5 bases and J lost 8; bases outside the gene matches: 12. Per the germline V gene, CDR1 is MNHNY and CDR2 is SVGAGI (reference sequence). This CDR3 comprises 15 residues. CDR3 DNA: TGTGCCAGCAGTCAACAGGACAGGGGAGGGAGAGGCTACACCTTC. Protein sequence: CASSQQDRGGRGYTF.

The chain employs TRBV29-1 and TRBJ2-2; D gene ambiguous. The CDR3 has 15 amino acids. The germline CDR1 and CDR2 sequences are SQVTM and ANQGSEA. Trimming removed 7 bases at V and 0 bases at J, with 15 bases between. The CDR3 DNA sequence: TGCAGCGCCCGAGCCCGCTCCGCGAACACCGGGGAGCTGTTTTTT. It yields the protein CSARARSANTGELFF.

In its sample, this clone was seen once. The J gene is TRBJ1-2, the V gene TRBV9; weak D call: TRBD1 (5 bases). The CDR3 covers 13 residues. From germline, CDR1 is SGDLS and CDR2 YYNGEE. The V end lost 0 bases, the J end lost 8 bases, and 11 bases lay between the germline ends. CDR3 sequence reads: CASSVGGRAGYTF. For the CDR3, the DNA is TGTGCCAGCAGCGTAGGTGGCAGGGCCGGCTACACCTTC.

The J gene is TRBJ2-7, the V gene TRBV7-8; 9 nucleotides match TRBD1. V dropped 5 bases and J dropped 3; count of bases not matched to a gene: 5. Germline values: CDR1 SGHVS, CDR2 FQNEAQ. This CDR3 has 14 amino acids. The CDR3 sequence is CASSPNRGHYEQYF. The CDR3 coding sequence is TGTGCCAGCAGCCCGAACAGGGGGCACTACGAGCAGTACTTC.

This clone was detected once. The rearrangement joins TRBV7-9 to TRBJ2-7; no clear D gene. Looked up from germline, CDR1 is SEHNR and CDR2 is FQNEAQ (reference sequence). V was pared by 3 bases and J by 3 bases, with 9 bases between. CDR3 length: 13 residues. This CDR3 is CASSFVSNYEQYF. The CDR3 nucleotides read TGTGCCAGCAGCTTCGTATCTAACTACGAGCAGTACTTC.

V usage is TRBV5-1 and J usage is TRBJ2-7, with 8 bases that match TRBD2. CDR1 SGHRS and CDR2 YFSETQ come from the germline V gene. The CDR3 covers 17 residues. Unmatched junction bases numbered 14, after V lost 1 base and J lost 5 bases. The CDR3 nucleotides read TGCGCCAGCAGCTTGAGGTTAACTGGCGGGGGGAGGAACGAGCAGTACTTC. Its protein product is CASSLRLTGGGRNEQYF.

This clone is medium-sized within its sample. The chain is built from TRBV6-6 and TRBJ2-2; the match to TRBD2 covers 14 bases. Germline CDR1 reads MNHNY; CDR2 reads SVGAGI (reference sequence). J lost 7 bases, V lost 5 bases, and 6 bases had no gene match. The CDR3 contains 16 residues. CDR3 sequence reads: CASSRRTSGGYGELFF. The CDR3 DNA follows: TGTGCCAGCAGTCGAAGGACTAGCGGGGGGTACGGGGAGCTGTTTTTT.

This clone was seen a handful of times. This chain links TRBV28 with TRBJ1-1; perhaps TRBD1 as D (6 bases). Trimming cost V 5 bases and J 0 bases, with 7 bases left between them. Germline V gene sequence: CDR1 MDHEN, CDR2 SYDVKM. The CDR3 spans 13 residues. The CDR3 here is CASSGQMNTEAFF. CDR3 nucleotides: TGTGCCAGCAGTGGACAGATGAACACTGAAGCTTTCTTT.